The clone carrying this TCR beta chain came up many times. Its antigen remains unidentified. The CDR3 runs 14 residues. Germline V lookup: CDR1 SGHRS, CDR2 YFSETQ. With 1 base clipped from V and 1 base from J, the junction kept 1 base outside the gene matches. The study drew its healthy controls from blood bank volunteers in Maryland, USA. Unsorted libraries were derived from 2 million PBMCs stored at -80 C. This sample is part of a study of neurological immune-mediated disorders. Study results and limitations: CDR3 amino acid sequences of expanded clones were not shared across subjects, a result suggesting private repertoires in all groups.

It was by 5'RACE with 10-nucleotide random UMIs that the cDNA was made. TCRdb itself ran the 5' RACE reads through MiXCR, one entry per CDR3 protein. The sample contains roughly 80,000 distinct CDR3 sequences, 17% of which appear only once. The material sequenced was PBMCs. The sequence came from a woman in her 40s in good health. V usage is TRBV5-1 and J usage is TRBJ1-1; 7 bases are a match to TRBD1. In DNA, the CDR3 is TGCGCCAGCAGCTTGTCAGGGGGGAACACTGAAGCTTTCTTT. The encoded protein is CASSLSGGNTEAFF.